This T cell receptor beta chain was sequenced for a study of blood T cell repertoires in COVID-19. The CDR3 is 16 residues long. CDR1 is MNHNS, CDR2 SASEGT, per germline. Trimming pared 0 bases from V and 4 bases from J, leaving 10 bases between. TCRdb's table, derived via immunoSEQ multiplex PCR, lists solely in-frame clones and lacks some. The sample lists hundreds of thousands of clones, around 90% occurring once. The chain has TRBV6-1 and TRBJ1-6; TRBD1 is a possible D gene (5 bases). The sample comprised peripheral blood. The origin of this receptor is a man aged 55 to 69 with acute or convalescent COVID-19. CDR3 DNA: TGTGCCAGCAGTGAAGCAGGGGCAGAATATAATTCACCCCTCCACTTT. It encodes CASSEAGAEYNSPLHF.